This entry concerns a single T cell receptor beta chain. This sample is part of a study of cytomegalovirus exposure and HLA in healthy donors. Germline loops: CDR1 MDHEN, CDR2 SYDVKM. Between the trimmed V and J ends, which lost 2 bases and 6 bases, there was a span of 8 bases. The CDR3 length is 14 residues. This PCR relied on a set of 60 Vbeta primers and 13 Jbeta primers. Sequenced by immunoSEQ multiplex PCR; TCRdb stores in-frame clones only, minus some. The record lists 100,000 or so clones, of which the ten most abundant hold 0.55% to 0.6%. Material: PBMCs. V usage is TRBV28 and J usage is TRBJ1-6, with D tentatively TRBD1 (5 bases). This receptor was obtained from a man between 45 and 60 years old in good health and CMV-seronegative. The CDR3 sequence: CASSLGQGNSPLHF. DNA of the CDR3: TGTGCCAGCAGTTTAGGGCAGGGTAATTCACCCCTCCACTTT.